What follows describes a single TCR beta chain. This CDR3 is 12 amino acids long. V lost 4 bases and J 6 bases, leaving 9 bases between the germline ends. Per germline, CDR1 MNHEY and CDR2 SVGEGT. This sample was taken from a study of blood T cell repertoires in COVID-19. Study as a whole: Samples taken during acute and convalescent COVID-19 were collected in the United States, Italy and Spain. The analysed material was cDNA or gDNA that came from T cells, B-cell-depleted T cells, or PBMCs.

Per the study methods: The assay estimated nucleated cells by amplifying reference gene primers. Assay used: immunoSEQ multiplex PCR; TCRdb lists only in-frame clones, some missing. That table supplies the V and J calls and clone size; D and trimming were determined from the DNA. Of 15,000 to 20,000 clones listed, roughly 85% are singletons. Sample: peripheral blood. This chain uses TRBV6-2 or TRBV6-3 with TRBJ1-1; D unclear. This TCR came from a man aged 80 or over with acute or convalescent COVID-19. For the CDR3, the DNA is TGTGCCAGCAGTTCCCGGGTGGCTGAAGCTTTCTTT. Protein sequence: CASSSRVAEAFF.